A selection of T cell receptor beta chains follows, all from one sample in a study of cytomegalovirus exposure and HLA in healthy donors. The assay was immunoSEQ multiplex PCR, and TCRdb's table has in-frame clones only and misses some. This table holds 95,000 to 150,000 clones, 77% found once. The specimen was PBMCs. The receptors were sampled from a man younger than 35 in good health and CMV-seropositive. Both conserved end residues are part of each CDR3. The D gene is left open where the match is weak. The size field is filled for only some rows; it gives once, few, many or a size class.

clone_size: .
v_call: TRBV9
j_call: TRBJ2-3
d_call: .
cdr3_nt: TGTGCCAGCGGGAGGCCTAGCACAGATACGCAGTATTTT
cdr3_aa: CASGRPSTDTQYF

clone_size: few
v_call: TRBV4-1
j_call: TRBJ1-1
d_call: .
cdr3_nt: TGCGCCAGCAGCCTCAAATCGGGGGACACTGAAGCTTTCTTT
cdr3_aa: CASSLKSGDTEAFF

clone_size: .
v_call: TRBV19
j_call: TRBJ2-3
d_call: TRBD1
cdr3_nt: TGTGCCAGTACGCCCGCGACAGGGGGCACAGATACGCAGTATTTT
cdr3_aa: CASTPATGGTDTQYF

clone_size: .
v_call: TRBV5-1
j_call: TRBJ1-1
d_call: TRBD1
cdr3_nt: TGCGCCAGCAGCTTTGGGACAGGGGGGGGGCTGAACACTGAAGCTTTCTTT
cdr3_aa: CASSFGTGGGLNTEAFF

clone_size: .
v_call: TRBV2
j_call: TRBJ1-5
d_call: .
cdr3_nt: TGTGCCAGCCGGTCCATATTTAATAGCAATCAGCCCCAGCATTTT
cdr3_aa: CASRSIFNSNQPQHF

clone_size: .
v_call: TRBV2
j_call: TRBJ2-5
d_call: TRBD2
cdr3_nt: TGTGCCAGCAGTGAGTTAGGACTAGGAGAGACCCAGTACTTC
cdr3_aa: CASSELGLGETQYF

clone_size: few
v_call: TRBV6-1
j_call: TRBJ2-5
d_call: TRBD2
cdr3_nt: TGTGCCAGCACCCTAGCGGGGGACCAAGAGACCCAGTACTTC
cdr3_aa: CASTLAGDQETQYF

clone_size: .
v_call: TRBV4-2
j_call: TRBJ1-5
d_call: .
cdr3_nt: TGTGCCAGCAGCCAAGACCGGGGTAGCAATCAGCCCCAGCATTTT
cdr3_aa: CASSQDRGSNQPQHF

clone_size: .
v_call: TRBV5-1
j_call: TRBJ2-5
d_call: TRBD1
cdr3_nt: TGCGCCAGCAGCTTGACAGGGGGCGGTGAGACCCAGTACTTC
cdr3_aa: CASSLTGGGETQYF

clone_size: .
v_call: TRBV4-2
j_call: TRBJ2-7
d_call: TRBD2
cdr3_nt: TGTGCCAGCAGCCAAGCAATAACTAGCGGGGACGCCCGCTACGAGCAGTACTTC
cdr3_aa: CASSQAITSGDARYEQYF

clone_size: .
v_call: TRBV7-9
j_call: TRBJ1-2
d_call: TRBD1
cdr3_nt: TGTGCCAGCAGCCCCGGGAGGGGACAGGGACAAGGCTACACCTTC
cdr3_aa: CASSPGRGQGQGYTF

clone_size: .
v_call: TRBV5-1
j_call: TRBJ1-1
d_call: TRBD1
cdr3_nt: TGCGCCAGCGGCCTGGGACAGGGGGACCCTGAAGCTTTCTTT
cdr3_aa: CASGLGQGDPEAFF

clone_size: .
v_call: TRBV7-9
j_call: TRBJ2-2
d_call: TRBD2
cdr3_nt: TGTGCCAGCAGCTTAGCGCGCTTGCGGGGGACGAACACCGGGGAGCTGTTTTTT
cdr3_aa: CASSLARLRGTNTGELFF

clone_size: few
v_call: TRBV7-2
j_call: TRBJ1-1
d_call: .
cdr3_nt: TGTGCCAGCAGTCGACGTGGGACTAAAGCTTTCTTT
cdr3_aa: CASSRRGTKAFF

clone_size: .
v_call: TRBV12-5
j_call: TRBJ1-5
d_call: .
cdr3_nt: TGTGCTAGTATGGTTGCAGGGGGCAATCAGCCCCAGCATTTT
cdr3_aa: CASMVAGGNQPQHF

clone_size: .
v_call: TRBV13
j_call: TRBJ1-1
d_call: TRBD1
cdr3_nt: TGTGCCAGCAGCCTACCAGGGGGCAATTGGATGAACACTGAAGCTTTCTTT
cdr3_aa: CASSLPGGNWMNTEAFF

clone_size: few
v_call: TRBV10-3
j_call: TRBJ1-4
d_call: .
cdr3_nt: TGTGCCATCAGTGAGTCGACATCTAATGAAAAACTGTTTTTT
cdr3_aa: CAISESTSNEKLFF

clone_size: .
v_call: TRBV30
j_call: TRBJ2-1
d_call: TRBD1
cdr3_nt: TGTGCCTGGAGTTCCCGGGACAGGACCAATGAGCAGTTCTTC
cdr3_aa: CAWSSRDRTNEQFF

clone_size: few
v_call: TRBV2
j_call: TRBJ1-2
d_call: .
cdr3_nt: TGTGCCAGCAGTGAACACAGGGAACTGGGGGGCTACACCTTC
cdr3_aa: CASSEHRELGGYTF

clone_size: .
v_call: TRBV6-5
j_call: TRBJ2-1
d_call: TRBD2
cdr3_nt: TGTGCCAGCAGTTATGGGCGGGAGGGAAAGCAGTTCTTC
cdr3_aa: CASSYGREGKQFF

clone_size: .
v_call: TRBV6-5
j_call: TRBJ2-3
d_call: TRBD1
cdr3_nt: TGTGCCAGCAGCCGGACAGGGACAGGCACAGATACGCAGTATTTT
cdr3_aa: CASSRTGTGTDTQYF

clone_size: .
v_call: TRBV5-1
j_call: TRBJ2-2
d_call: .
cdr3_nt: TGCGCCAGCAGCTTTTTTTCAGCGAACACCGGGGAGCTGTTTTTT
cdr3_aa: CASSFFSANTGELFF

clone_size: .
v_call: TRBV5-1
j_call: TRBJ2-3
d_call: .
cdr3_nt: TGCGCCAGCAGCTCCTATCTGCAGGGGGAGGGCACAGATACGCAGTATTTT
cdr3_aa: CASSSYLQGEGTDTQYF

clone_size: .
v_call: TRBV19
j_call: TRBJ2-5
d_call: .
cdr3_nt: TGTGCCAGTAGCCATCGAAGAGCGGGCCGTTGGGTGGAGACCCAGTACTTC
cdr3_aa: CASSHRRAGRWVETQYF

clone_size: .
v_call: TRBV5-1
j_call: TRBJ1-1
d_call: .
cdr3_nt: TGCGCCAGCAGCGTTCAGGGTGTTTCCATGAACACTGAAGCTTTCTTT
cdr3_aa: CASSVQGVSMNTEAFF

clone_size: .
v_call: TRBV4-1
j_call: TRBJ1-1
d_call: .
cdr3_nt: TGCGCCAGCAGCCGAATCATAAGGGGCCCATCGAACACTGAAGCTTTCTTT
cdr3_aa: CASSRIIRGPSNTEAFF

clone_size: .
v_call: TRBV10-3
j_call: TRBJ2-7
d_call: TRBD1
cdr3_nt: TGTGCCATCAGTGAGCCGGGGACAGGACCCACCTACGAGCAGTACTTC
cdr3_aa: CAISEPGTGPTYEQYF

clone_size: .
v_call: TRBV11-1
j_call: TRBJ2-3
d_call: .
cdr3_nt: TGTGCCAGCAGCTTAGAGGGACTCCGGACGGCAGATACGCAGTATTTT
cdr3_aa: CASSLEGLRTADTQYF

clone_size: .
v_call: TRBV5-1
j_call: TRBJ2-3
d_call: TRBD2
cdr3_nt: TGCGCCAGCAGCTTGGAGGCTAGCGGGGGGGCGTATACGCAGTATTTT
cdr3_aa: CASSLEASGGAYTQYF

clone_size: .
v_call: TRBV27
j_call: TRBJ2-3
d_call: .
cdr3_nt: TGTGCCAGCAGTTTAGCGGGGGCCCCTAGCACAGATACGCAGTATTTT
cdr3_aa: CASSLAGAPSTDTQYF

clone_size: .
v_call: TRBV5-4
j_call: TRBJ1-2
d_call: TRBD1
cdr3_nt: TGTGCCAGCAGAAAGACAGGGACTTTGGTTTTTGGCTACACCTTC
cdr3_aa: CASRKTGTLVFGYTF

clone_size: .
v_call: TRBV9
j_call: TRBJ2-5
d_call: TRBD2
cdr3_nt: TGTGCCAGCAGCTTGAGCGGGAGACTCGGTTGGGAGACCCAGTACTTC
cdr3_aa: CASSLSGRLGWETQYF

clone_size: once
v_call: TRBV5-1
j_call: TRBJ2-1
d_call: TRBD1
cdr3_nt: TGCGCCAGCAGCCCTCTCGGACAGGGTTCCTACAATGAGCAGTTCTTC
cdr3_aa: CASSPLGQGSYNEQFF

clone_size: .
v_call: TRBV27
j_call: TRBJ1-5
d_call: TRBD1
cdr3_nt: TGTGCCAGCAGTTTATCGGGACAGGGAAGCAATCAGCCCCAGCATTTT
cdr3_aa: CASSLSGQGSNQPQHF

clone_size: .
v_call: TRBV5-6
j_call: TRBJ1-1
d_call: .
cdr3_nt: TGTGCCAGCAGCTTGGCGGGGGGTCAGGGCACTGAAGCTTTCTTT
cdr3_aa: CASSLAGGQGTEAFF

clone_size: .
v_call: TRBV7-9
j_call: TRBJ1-2
d_call: TRBD1
cdr3_nt: TGTGCCAGCAGCTCGGCAAATTCCGGGACAGAATATGGCTACACCTTC
cdr3_aa: CASSSANSGTEYGYTF

clone_size: .
v_call: TRBV4-1
j_call: TRBJ2-7
d_call: .
cdr3_nt: TGCGCCAGCAGCTCAGTCGGGGGAGTATCCTACGAGCAGTACTTC
cdr3_aa: CASSSVGGVSYEQYF

clone_size: .
v_call: TRBV7-2
j_call: TRBJ2-7
d_call: .
cdr3_nt: TGTGCCAGCAGCTCTAGACAGCGGGCCTCCTACGAGCAGTACTTC
cdr3_aa: CASSSRQRASYEQYF

clone_size: .
v_call: TRBV11-2
j_call: TRBJ2-5
d_call: .
cdr3_nt: TGTGCCAGCAGCCTAGGGGCCTTTCGGGAGACCCAGTACTTC
cdr3_aa: CASSLGAFRETQYF

clone_size: .
v_call: TRBV7-8
j_call: TRBJ1-1
d_call: .
cdr3_nt: TGTGCCAGCAGCGCAAGACAGGTGGGGTTCACTGAAGCTTTCTTT
cdr3_aa: CASSARQVGFTEAFF

clone_size: .
v_call: TRBV9
j_call: TRBJ2-3
d_call: TRBD2
cdr3_nt: TGTGCCAGCAGCGCCGCAGGACTAGCGAGAATCACAGATACGCAGTATTTT
cdr3_aa: CASSAAGLARITDTQYF